This record covers a single T cell receptor (beta chain). The antigen is undetermined. Assay: immunoSEQ multiplex PCR; the TCRdb copy retains only in-frame clones and omits some. This sample carries about 48,000 clones, around 90% of them seen once, and the ten largest clones take roughly 6.8%. These data belong to a study of OX40 agonist ivuxolimab in advanced cancers. Study in general: The study treated patients with ivuxolimab, an agonistic anti-OX40 (CD134) antibody. Two patients with cutaneous melanoma and one with hepatocellular carcinoma, three in total, showed partial responses. Overall study findings and caveats: In CD8+ T cells, expanded clones were on average more numerous than in CD4+. At 0.1 to 3.0 mg/kg and by week 6, CD4+ and CD8+ T cells in the blood had expanded clonally.

The CDR3 sequence is 16 residues long. After removal of 0 bases from V and 4 bases from J, the junction contained 6 bases not matched to a gene. CDR1 is MGHRA and CDR2 is YSYEKL in the germline V gene. The chain couples TRBV4-1 to TRBJ2-3; 8 bases agree with TRBD2. This specimen consisted of CD4+ or CD8+ T cells sorted from blood, obtained in a trial of the OX40 agonist ivuxolimab. The source of this sequence is an adult with an advanced solid tumor such as melanoma, head and neck, liver or kidney cancer. CDR3 region: CASSQEGTGGSDTQYF. CDR3 bases: TGCGCCAGCAGCCAAGAGGGCACGGGGGGGTCAGATACGCAGTATTTT.